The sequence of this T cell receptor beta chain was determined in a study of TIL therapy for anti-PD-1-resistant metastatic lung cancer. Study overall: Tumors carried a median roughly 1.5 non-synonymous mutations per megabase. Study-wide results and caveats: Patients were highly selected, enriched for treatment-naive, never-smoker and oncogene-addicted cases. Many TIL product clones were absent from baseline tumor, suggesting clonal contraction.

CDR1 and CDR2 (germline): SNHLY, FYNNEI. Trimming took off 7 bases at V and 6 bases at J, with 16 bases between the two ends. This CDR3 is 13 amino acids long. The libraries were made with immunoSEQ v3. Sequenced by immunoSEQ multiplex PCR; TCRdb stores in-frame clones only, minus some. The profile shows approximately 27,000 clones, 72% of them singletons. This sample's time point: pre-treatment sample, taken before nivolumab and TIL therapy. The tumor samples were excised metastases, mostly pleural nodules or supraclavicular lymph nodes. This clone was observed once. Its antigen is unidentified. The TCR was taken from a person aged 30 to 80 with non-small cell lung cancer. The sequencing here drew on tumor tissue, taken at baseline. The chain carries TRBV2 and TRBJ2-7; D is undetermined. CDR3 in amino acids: CASTKGSGREQYF. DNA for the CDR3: TGTGCCAGCACCAAAGGGTCTGGGCGCGAGCAGTACTTC.